The 2 T cell receptor beta chains in this list originate from one sample, sequenced in a study of T cells in Graves' hyperthyroidism and ophthalmopathy. RNA transcripts were the template for amplifying TCR beta CDR3 regions. The HTBI set primed first-round TCR CDR3 RT-PCR. TCRdb redid the calling of the multiplex PCR reads with MiXCR, one entry per CDR3 protein. Of around 420,000 distinct CDR3 sequences detected, more than 15% appear once; the ten largest clones hold approximately 14%. The material sequenced was blood. The origin of the receptors is a woman aged 18-29 years with Graves' hyperthyroidism.

The table lists this clonotype with many counts. This rearrangement joins TRBV27 to TRBJ2-3, with D maybe TRBD2 (5 bases). V was trimmed by 6 bases and J by 5 bases, leaving 12 bases between them. The CDR3 runs 13 residues. CDR1 MNHEY and CDR2 SMNVEV come from the germline V gene (reference sequence). The CDR3 loop reads CASSAMAGDTQYF. The CDR3 DNA reads as TGTGCCAGCAGCGCCATGGCGGGAGATACGCAGTATTTT.

This clonotype was recorded many times. The V gene is TRBV27, the J gene TRBJ2-7; D is perhaps TRBD2 (6 bases). Per germline, CDR1 MNHEY and CDR2 SMNVEV (reference sequence). This CDR3 contains 15 residues. Between the trimmed V and J ends, which lost 2 bases and 5 bases, there was a span of 16 bases. The CDR3 here is CASSLPGTPEDEQYF. CDR3 coding DNA: TGTGCCAGCAGTTTACCCGGGACTCCTGAAGACGAGCAGTACTTC.